These T cell receptor beta chains were read from a single sample in a study of shared clonotypes between healthy human individuals. Data came from immunoSEQ multiplex PCR; TCRdb stores just in-frame clones and leaves some out. The sample contains about 560,000 clones, around three quarters of which appear only once. Sequences were obtained from PBMCs. These receptors came from a woman aged 40-49 years in good health. Some clones in this sample may be carry-over from other donors' samples. CDR3s include the opening cysteine and the closing phenylalanine or tryptophan. Each record gives: J gene, clone size, V gene, D gene, CDR3 DNA, CDR3 protein. The D gene is left open where the match is weak. Clone size is given for some rows only: seen once, a few or many times, or a class if the clone is expanded.

J: TRBJ2-3
size: .
V: TRBV30
D: TRBD1
DNA: TGTGCCTGGAGGGCTACAGGGGTCCCAGATACGCAGTATTTT
CDR3: CAWRATGVPDTQYF

J: TRBJ2-1
size: .
V: TRBV27
D: TRBD1
DNA: TGTGCCAGCAGTGTCACCGGGACAGGGACTAATGAGCAGTTCTTC
CDR3: CASSVTGTGTNEQFF

J: TRBJ2-2
size: .
V: TRBV6-1
D: .
DNA: TGTGCCAGCAGTGAAGGTCGCGGCGGCAACACCGGGGAGCTGTTTTTT
CDR3: CASSEGRGGNTGELFF

J: TRBJ2-3
size: many
V: TRBV15
D: .
DNA: TGTGCCACCAGCAGAGATGGGGAGGTCACAGATACGCAGTATTTT
CDR3: CATSRDGEVTDTQYF

J: TRBJ2-7
size: few
V: TRBV25-1
D: .
DNA: TGTGCCAGCAGTCCTGGGGTACGTGAGCAGTACTTC
CDR3: CASSPGVREQYF

J: TRBJ2-3
size: once
V: TRBV7-7
D: TRBD1
DNA: TGTGCCAGCAGCTGGGGACAGGGGTTCGCAGATACGCAGTATTTT
CDR3: CASSWGQGFADTQYF

J: TRBJ1-5
size: .
V: TRBV2
D: .
DNA: TGTGCCAGCAGTGGGGGCGCTTATGCCAATCAGCCCCAGCATTTT
CDR3: CASSGGAYANQPQHF

J: TRBJ2-5
size: .
V: TRBV5-4
D: .
DNA: TGTGCCAGCAGCAGGGGTGGGGAGACCCAGTACTTC
CDR3: CASSRGGETQYF

J: TRBJ2-7
size: .
V: TRBV5-1
D: .
DNA: TGCGCCAGCAGCGCCACGGAGTACTCCTACGAGCAGTACTTC
CDR3: CASSATEYSYEQYF

J: TRBJ2-6
size: .
V: TRBV29-1
D: TRBD2
DNA: TGCAGCGTTGGGGTGGCGGGAGGAATTGGGGCCAACGTCCTGACTTTC
CDR3: CSVGVAGGIGANVLTF

J: TRBJ2-7
size: .
V: TRBV4-2
D: TRBD2
DNA: TGTGCCAGCAGCCCCCGGGGAGGGAAGACCTACGAGCAGTACTTC
CDR3: CASSPRGGKTYEQYF

J: TRBJ2-7
size: .
V: TRBV18
D: TRBD1
DNA: TGTGCCAGCTCACAAGGACAGGGTGTTGACGAGCAGTACTTC
CDR3: CASSQGQGVDEQYF

J: TRBJ1-1
size: once
V: TRBV10-3
D: .
DNA: TGTGCCATCAGTGAAGGGTTGGGACGGAGAAACGAAGCTTTCTTT
CDR3: CAISEGLGRRNEAFF

J: TRBJ1-1
size: few
V: TRBV9
D: .
DNA: TGTGCCAGCAGCGTAACAGTGAACACTGAAGCTTTCTTT
CDR3: CASSVTVNTEAFF

J: TRBJ2-5
size: .
V: TRBV30
D: TRBD1
DNA: TGTGCCTGCCGACAGGGACAAGCAGAGACCCAGTACTTC
CDR3: CACRQGQAETQYF

J: TRBJ2-1
size: .
V: TRBV5-1
D: .
DNA: TGCGCCAGCAGCTTGGTAGCGGTCAGCTCCTACAATGAGCAGTTCTTC
CDR3: CASSLVAVSSYNEQFF

J: TRBJ2-1
size: .
V: TRBV7-2
D: .
DNA: TGTGCCAGCAGCTTAGTGGGGGGCAATGAGCAGTTCTTC
CDR3: CASSLVGGNEQFF

J: TRBJ2-2
size: .
V: TRBV4-3
D: TRBD1
DNA: TGCGCCAGCAGCCAAGTCGCAGGGGGTATCGGGGAGCTGTTTTTT
CDR3: CASSQVAGGIGELFF

J: TRBJ2-2
size: .
V: TRBV27
D: TRBD2
DNA: TGTGCCAGCAGTTTTTATAGAGCGGGAGGGTTGGGGGAGCTGTTTTTT
CDR3: CASSFYRAGGLGELFF

J: TRBJ2-5
size: .
V: TRBV5-1
D: TRBD2
DNA: TGCGCCAGCAGCTTGGAGCGGGGGGACCAACAGGAGACCCAGTACTTC
CDR3: CASSLERGDQQETQYF

J: TRBJ1-5
size: few
V: TRBV5-1
D: .
DNA: TGCGCCAGCAGCTTGTTGGGGTATAGCAATCAGCCCCAGCATTTT
CDR3: CASSLLGYSNQPQHF

J: TRBJ2-3
size: .
V: TRBV25-1
D: .
DNA: TGTGCCAGCAGGAGAGACGGTGATTTCTTCCCAGATACGCAGTATTTT
CDR3: CASRRDGDFFPDTQYF

J: TRBJ2-7
size: .
V: TRBV28
D: .
DNA: TGTGCCAGCAGTTTTTCGGACACCCGGCTTGGCGAGCAGTACTTC
CDR3: CASSFSDTRLGEQYF

J: TRBJ2-2
size: .
V: TRBV7-3
D: .
DNA: TGTGCCAGCAGCAGAGGGCCAAACACCGGGGAGCTGTTTTTT
CDR3: CASSRGPNTGELFF

J: TRBJ1-5
size: few
V: TRBV2
D: TRBD1
DNA: TGTGCCAGCAGTCGGGACAGAGACAATCAGCCCCAGCATTTT
CDR3: CASSRDRDNQPQHF

J: TRBJ2-3
size: .
V: TRBV11-1
D: .
DNA: TGTGCCAGCAGCTTAGGTGGCCAACGTCTCACAGATACGCAGTATTTT
CDR3: CASSLGGQRLTDTQYF

J: TRBJ2-1
size: .
V: TRBV19
D: .
DNA: TGTGCCAGTAGTAGACGGGAGCTTTACAATGAGCAGTTCTTC
CDR3: CASSRRELYNEQFF

J: TRBJ2-3
size: .
V: TRBV6-1
D: TRBD1
DNA: TGTGCCAGCAGTTCCGACCGACAGGGAACAGATACGCAGTATTTT
CDR3: CASSSDRQGTDTQYF

J: TRBJ2-5
size: .
V: TRBV7-9
D: .
DNA: TGTGCCAGCAGCTTAGCGGGAGTAGAGACCCAGTACTTC
CDR3: CASSLAGVETQYF

J: TRBJ1-2
size: few
V: TRBV2
D: .
DNA: TGTGCCAGCAGTGAGAGGTTTAACTATGGCTACACCTTC
CDR3: CASSERFNYGYTF

J: TRBJ2-1
size: once
V: TRBV5-5
D: TRBD1
DNA: TGTGCCAGCAGCCAGGGACAGGGGGCTATTGAGCAGTTCTTC
CDR3: CASSQGQGAIEQFF

J: TRBJ2-2
size: .
V: TRBV7-9
D: TRBD1
DNA: TGTGACAGCAGCCATCACAGGGGCGGCAACACCGGGGAGCTGTTTTTT
CDR3: CDSSHHRGGNTGELFF

J: TRBJ2-2
size: .
V: TRBV6-1
D: .
DNA: TGTGCCAGCAGTGAGCGGGCCCCGAACACCGGGGAGCTGTTTTTT
CDR3: CASSERAPNTGELFF

J: TRBJ2-1
size: few
V: TRBV5-1
D: TRBD2
DNA: TGCGCCAGCAGCCCGAACCTAGCGGGGGAGTACAATGAGCAGTTCTTC
CDR3: CASSPNLAGEYNEQFF

J: TRBJ2-3
size: .
V: TRBV15
D: TRBD1
DNA: TGTGCCACCAGCAATCTTGACCGGGACAGGGCTACAGATACGCAGTATTTT
CDR3: CATSNLDRDRATDTQYF

J: TRBJ2-1
size: .
V: TRBV28
D: .
DNA: TGTGCCAGCCCCGACCCCCGGCAGACGAGCTCCTACAATGAGCAGTTCTTC
CDR3: CASPDPRQTSSYNEQFF